The subject of this entry is one TCR beta chain. In the study's own analysis: From reference gene primer amplification, estimates of nucleated cell counts were derived. Measured with immunoSEQ multiplex PCR; TCRdb has only the in-frame clones, and not every one. The V and J calls and the clone size are those of that table, but D and trimming were determined from the DNA. The sample contains about 120,000 clones, around 80% of which appear only once. V lost 0 bases and J lost 9; bases outside the gene matches: 2. The CDR3 contains 15 residues. The germline gives CDR1 SGHTA, CDR2 FQGNSA. The record originates from a study of blood T cell repertoires in COVID-19. Across the study: Material from acute and convalescent COVID-19 was sourced from the United States, Italy and Spain. PBMCs, B-cell-depleted T cells, or T cells provided the cDNA or gDNA that made up the material.

The gene calls are TRBV7-2 and TRBJ2-1, with 13 bases aligning to TRBD2. The sequence derives from a man between 65 and 85 years old with acute or convalescent COVID-19. Sequencing was performed on peripheral blood. For the CDR3, the DNA is TGTGCCAGCAGCTTAGCACTAGCGGGAGGGGTTGAGCAGTTCTTC. It codes for CASSLALAGGVEQFF.